Following are 21 T cell receptor beta chains from one sample sequenced in a study of CD8 T cells in Susac syndrome. With random hexamers, roughly 0.45 to 1 ug RNA was reverse transcribed. TCRdb reanalysed the immunoSEQ multiplex PCR reads using MiXCR and keeps one entry per CDR3 protein. The table lists 250,000 to 300,000 distinct CDR3 sequences, 65% to 90% of them singletons. Sequences were obtained from CD8+ T cells from PBMCs. These receptors all stem from a human donor with multiple sclerosis.

The rearrangement uses TRBV20-1 and TRBJ2-7; unclear D gene. V was clipped by 5 bases and J by 3 bases, with 14 bases between them. Germline CDR1 reads DFQATT; CDR2 reads SNEGSKA (reference sequence). This CDR3 has 13 residues. The CDR3 DNA is TGCAGTGCTCCGCAAAGAAGTCTCTACGAGCAGTACTTC. It is translated as CSAPQRSLYEQYF.

This chain uses TRBV5-6 with TRBJ2-1; the match to TRBD1 covers 7 bases. Germline values: CDR1 SGHDT, CDR2 YYEEEE. The CDR3 covers 18 residues. J gave up 5 bases and V 2 bases, and 16 bases lay outside the gene matches. Here the CDR3 DNA reads TGTGCCAGCAGCTTTGACCCTGCCACAGGGGAGACGGACAATGAGCAGTTCTTC. Its protein product is CASSFDPATGETDNEQFF. Together with reference TRBV5-6 and TRBJ2-1, the CDR3 gives the full variable domain: DAGVTQSPTHLIKTRGQQVTLRCSPKSGHDTVSWYQQALGQGPQFIFQYYEEEERQRGNFPDRFSGHQFPNYSSELNVNALLLGDSALYLCASSFDPATGETDNEQFFGPGTRLTVL.

This chain links TRBV20-1 with TRBJ2-1; D not certain. The CDR3 covers 15 residues. In germline, CDR1 is DFQATT, CDR2 SNEGSKA (reference sequence). Trimming left V 2 bases short and J 1 base short, with 12 bases between. CDR3 in amino acids: CSARSELGSYNEQFF. The CDR3 bases are TGCAGTGCTAGATCCGAGTTAGGGTCCTACAATGAGCAGTTCTTC.

The V gene is TRBV7-9, the J gene TRBJ1-1; no clear D. The CDR3 is 13 residues long. V was trimmed by 1 base and J by 8 bases, leaving 11 bases between them. The germline V gene encodes CDR1 SEHNR and CDR2 FQNEAQ (reference sequence). The CDR3 here is CASSLGPGREAFF. In nucleotides, the CDR3 is TGTGCCAGCAGCTTAGGGCCGGGGAGGGAAGCTTTCTTT.

This clonotype was seen once. The rearrangement joins TRBV30 to TRBJ2-1, with TRBD2 matching over 7 bases. CDR1 and CDR2 from the germline V gene are GTSNPN and SVGIG (reference sequence). The length of the CDR3 is 14 residues. The ends lost 3 bases at V and 5 bases at J; junction bases unmatched: 7. CDR3 nucleotide sequence: TGTGCCTGGAGCGGGGGGATGGGCCACAATGAGCAGTTCTTC. Translation gives CAWSGGMGHNEQFF.

The chain recombines TRBV7-2 with TRBJ2-7, with 14 positions matching TRBD2. CDR3 size: 14 residues. CDR1 and CDR2 (germline): SGHTA, FQGNSA. Trimming took 5 bases from V and 7 from J; bases not matched to a gene: 4. Here the CDR3 reads CASSPGLAGEEQYF. CDR3 coding DNA: TGTGCCAGCAGCCCGGGACTAGCGGGAGAGGAGCAGTACTTC.

The chain is built from TRBV6-1 and TRBJ2-5, with TRBD2 matching over 10 bases. Germline values: CDR1 MNHNS, CDR2 SASEGT. CDR3 length equals 18 residues. V shed 0 bases and J 5 bases; nucleotides not matched to a gene: 12. In DNA form, the CDR3 reads TGTGCCAGCAGTGAAGCGCTAAGCGGGAGGGCCTTCGTGGAGACCCAGTACTTC. Its protein is CASSEALSGRAFVETQYF.

This clonotype showed up just once. The chain recombines TRBV7-9 with TRBJ1-1; D is ambiguous. Trimming pared 5 bases from V and 5 bases from J, leaving 9 bases between. The CDR3 spans 12 residues. Germline lookup yields CDR1 SEHNR and CDR2 FQNEAQ (reference sequence). CDR3 nucleotides: TGTGCCAGCAGCGATGTGTCTACTGAAGCTTTCTTT. Translation gives CASSDVSTEAFF.

The CDR3 loop reads CASSEGQRGQPQHF. In nucleotides, the CDR3 is TGTGCCAGCAGTGAAGGACAGAGAGGGCAGCCCCAGCATTTT. The V gene is TRBV25-1, the J gene TRBJ1-5; tentatively, D is TRBD1 (6 bases). Germline V gene lookup returns CDR1 MGHDK and CDR2 SYGVNS. This CDR3 is built from 14 residues. Trimming pared 2 bases from V and 7 bases from J, leaving 12 bases between.

The chain links TRBV5-6 to TRBJ2-7; possible D gene TRBD1, 5 bases. Germline loops: CDR1 SGHDT, CDR2 YYEEEE. The CDR3 covers 14 residues. The V end lost 6 bases, the J end lost 2 bases, and 15 bases lay between the germline ends. CDR3: CASTRPDITYEQYF. In DNA, the CDR3 is TGTGCCAGCACCCGCCCGGACATAACCTACGAGCAGTACTTC.

As for this clonotype: The junction and the germline gene differ at one end; a read error may be behind it. The CDR3 DNA is TGTGCCGCCAGTGACACCGGACTAGCGGGGGATAGCACAGATACGCAGTATTTT. It is translated as CAASDTGLAGDSTDTQYF. The chain uses TRBV24-1 and TRBJ2-3; TRBD2 matches 13 bases. CDR1 KGHDR and CDR2 SFDVKD come from the germline V gene. The CDR3 covers 18 residues.

V and J are TRBV7-2 and TRBJ2-7; 8 nucleotides line up with TRBD2. J lost 6 bases, V lost 5 bases, and 12 bases had no gene match. From germline, CDR1 is SGHTA and CDR2 FQGNSA. This CDR3 spans 15 amino acids. CDR3 nucleotides: TGTGCCAGCAGCCGGAGCGCCAGCGGGAGTATCGAGCAGTACTTC. This sequence encodes CASSRSASGSIEQYF. Filled out from reference TRBV7-2 and TRBJ2-7, the complete variable domain reads GAGVSQSPSNKVTEKGKDVELRCDPISGHTALYWYRQSLGQGLEFLIYFQGNSAPDKSGLPSDRFSAERTGGSVSTLTIQRTQQEDSAVYLCASSRSASGSIEQYFGPGTRLTVT.

This sequence joins TRBV3-1 and TRBJ2-5; D is unclear. This CDR3 has 15 amino acids. V lost 0 bases, J lost 2 bases, and 10 bases lay in between. Per germline, CDR1 LGHDT and CDR2 YNNKEL (reference sequence). Written as DNA, the CDR3 is TGTGCCAGCAGCCAAGATTCGTGGATTCAAGAGACCCAGTACTTC. Amino acid sequence: CASSQDSWIQETQYF.

The V and J genes are TRBV6-5 and TRBJ2-1; 13 bases are a match to TRBD2. V dropped 6 bases and J dropped 7; count of bases not matched to a gene: 6. This CDR3 region has 15 residues. Per germline, CDR1 MNHEY and CDR2 SVGAGI. CDR3 amino acids: CASSKGLAGVNEQFF. The CDR3 bases are TGTGCCAGCAGCAAAGGACTAGCGGGAGTGAATGAGCAGTTCTTC.

The chain uses TRBV2 and TRBJ1-5; no clear D gene. The CDR3 is 14 residues long. Trimming took off 7 bases at V and 2 bases at J, with 12 bases between the two ends. Germline-derived CDR1 and CDR2 are SNHLY and FYNNEI. The CDR3 region is CASNTMEGNQPQHF. In nucleotides, the CDR3 is TGTGCCAGCAATACGATGGAGGGCAATCAGCCCCAGCATTTT. Complete variable domain (other parts from reference TRBV2 and TRBJ1-5): EPEVTQTPSHQVTQMGQEVILRCVPISNHLYFYWYRQILGQKVEFLVSFYNNEISEKSEIFDDQFSVERPDGSNFTLKIRSTKLEDSAMYFCASNTMEGNQPQHFGDGTRLSIL.

The V call is TRBV27, the J call TRBJ1-5; D call uncertain. The CDR3 covers 14 residues. The germline V and J ends were trimmed by 1 base and 4 bases, with 8 bases remaining between them. The germline CDR1 and CDR2 sequences are MNHEY and SMNVEV (reference sequence). The CDR3 bases are TGTGCCAGCAGTTTATTTGACGGGAATCAGCCCCAGCATTTT. It specifies CASSLFDGNQPQHF.

This clonotype appeared once. The V call is TRBV7-9, the J call TRBJ1-5; possibly TRBD1 for D (5 bases). Between the trimmed V and J ends, which lost 1 base and 5 bases, there was a span of 15 bases. Germline V lookup: CDR1 SEHNR, CDR2 FQNEAQ (reference sequence). The CDR3 length is 16 residues. CDR3 bases: TGTGCCAGCAGCTTAGGGGGACCGGGCCCCCATCAGCCCCAGCATTTT. Translating it yields CASSLGGPGPHQPQHF. Drawing the rest from reference TRBV7-9 and TRBJ1-5, the complete variable domain is DTGVSQNPRHKITKRGQNVTFRCDPISEHNRLYWYRQTLGQGPEFLTYFQNEAQLEKSRLLSDRFSAERPKGSFSTLEIQRTEQGDSAMYLCASSLGGPGPHQPQHFGDGTRLSIL.

The chain recombines TRBV30 with TRBJ1-1; the D gene is possibly TRBD1 (5 bases). The V gene lost 5 bases and the J gene lost 5 bases, with 12 bases spanning the gap. CDR3 length equals 12 residues. CDR1 and CDR2 from the germline V gene are GTSNPN and SVGIG (reference sequence). CDR3 protein: CAWGVTGTEAFF. The CDR3 DNA reads TGTGCCTGGGGGGTCACAGGAACTGAAGCTTTCTTT.

The rearrangement uses TRBV7-9 and TRBJ2-3, with TRBD2 matching over 10 bases. This CDR3 has 16 amino acids. The junction had 3 bases not matched to a gene; V was cut back by 3 bases and J by 0 bases. In germline, CDR1 is SEHNR, CDR2 FQNEAQ (reference sequence). The CDR3 DNA reads TGTGCCAGCAGCTTTGGACTAGCGGCGAGCACAGATACGCAGTATTTT. It translates to CASSFGLAASTDTQYF.

This CDR3 reads CASSQPTGELFF. The CDR3 nucleotides are TGCGCCAGCAGCCAGCCCACCGGGGAGCTGTTTTTT. V and J are TRBV4-1 and TRBJ2-2, with D hard to call. Germline V lookup: CDR1 MGHRA, CDR2 YSYEKL. The germline V and J ends were trimmed by 3 bases and 4 bases, with 3 bases remaining between them. This CDR3 is 12 amino acids long.

The chain employs TRBV4-2 and TRBJ1-5; D may be TRBD1 (5 bases). Trimming removed 0 bases at V and 4 bases at J, with 7 bases between. This CDR3 has 14 residues. Germline V gene data show CDR1 as LGHNA and CDR2 as YNFKEQ. The CDR3 DNA reads as TGTGCCAGCAGCCAAGAGGCAGGGAATCAGCCCCAGCATTTT. Translated, it gives CASSQEAGNQPQHF.